Below, 23 T cell receptor beta chains from the same sample are listed, as sequenced in a study of technical replicates of blood from a handful of donors. Sequencing used immunoSEQ multiplex PCR; TCRdb keeps in-frame clones, though not all of them. The sample holds 70,000 to 85,000 clones, 97% seen once. The sequencing sample was made of T cells isolated from PBMCs. Receptor source: a human donor in good health.

Notes on this clone: Within the sample, other DNA sequences also encode this same CDR3. The V and J genes are TRBV19 and TRBJ2-5; no definite D call. The germline gives CDR1 LNHDA, CDR2 SQIVND (reference sequence). Trimming pared 3 bases from V and 2 bases from J, leaving 7 bases between. CDR3 length equals 13 residues. CDR3 sequence (DNA): TGTGCCAGTAGTATTGGGCAGCAAGAGACCCAGTACTTC. Protein product: CASSIGQQETQYF.

The genes are TRBV9 and TRBJ1-3, with D possibly being TRBD1 (5 bases). Germline V gene sequence: CDR1 SGDLS, CDR2 YYNGEE. Deletions cut 7 bases from V and 3 bases from J, with 23 bases between. The CDR3 length is 17 residues. The CDR3 DNA reads as TGTGCCAGCTCCCCCATTTCAGGGTCCACTGGTGGAAACACCATATATTTT. The encoded protein is CASSPISGSTGGNTIYF.

This clone was seen only once. The rearrangement links TRBV4-1 to TRBJ2-7; weak D call: TRBD1 (6 bases). The CDR3 length is 18 residues. Germline assignment: CDR1 MGHRA and CDR2 YSYEKL. With 0 bases removed from V and 3 bases from J, the gap between germline ends came to 21 bases. CDR3 residues: CASSQDSRLDRWVYEQYF. DNA for the CDR3: TGCGCCAGCAGCCAAGATTCCCGTTTAGACAGGTGGGTCTACGAGCAGTACTTC.

The chain is built from TRBV19 and TRBJ1-4; D is perhaps TRBD1 (6 bases). Trimming took off 5 bases at V and 9 bases at J, with 19 bases between the two ends. The CDR3 is made up of 15 amino acids. Germline loops: CDR1 LNHDA, CDR2 SQIVND (reference sequence). The DNA for the CDR3 is TGTGCCAGTAGTCCCGGGACACTTACGGCACAAAAACTGTTTTTT. Translation gives CASSPGTLTAQKLFF. Supplemented by reference TRBV19 and TRBJ1-4, the full variable domain reads DGGITQSPKYLFRKEGQNVTLSCEQNLNHDAMYWYRQDPGQGLRLIYYSQIVNDFQKGDIAEGYSVSREKKESFPLTVTSAQKNPTAFYLCASSPGTLTAQKLFFGSGTQLSVL.

V and J are TRBV5-1 and TRBJ2-7; D is possibly TRBD2 (6 bases). The CDR3 spans 16 residues. V was pared by 2 bases and J by 0 bases, with 15 bases between. Per germline, CDR1 SGHRS and CDR2 YFSETQ. DNA of the CDR3: TGCGCCAGCAGCTTCCTTCCCGGGGGATCCTCCTACGAGCAGTACTTC. It encodes CASSFLPGGSSYEQYF.

The chain employs TRBV5-1 and TRBJ1-1, with D possibly TRBD1 on 5 matching bases. The germline V and J ends were trimmed by 4 bases and 3 bases, with 10 bases remaining between them. Germline V CDR1 and CDR2: SGHRS, YFSETQ. The CDR3 consists of 13 residues. The CDR3 reads CASSPRGDTEAFF. CDR3 bases: TGCGCCAGCAGCCCACGGGGGGACACTGAAGCTTTCTTT.

The chain has TRBV4-1 and TRBJ1-3; D is unresolved. Per germline, CDR1 MGHRA and CDR2 YSYEKL. This CDR3 region has 15 residues. V was trimmed by 3 bases and J by 0 bases, leaving 9 bases between them. DNA for the CDR3: TGCGCCAGCAGCCAGGAGGGTTTCTCTGGAAACACCATATATTTT. It translates to CASSQEGFSGNTIYF.

The chain's CDR3 is CASSSLAGGPISYEQYF. The CDR3 coding sequence is TGTGCCAGCAGTTCTCTAGCGGGAGGGCCTATTTCCTACGAGCAGTACTTC. The V call is TRBV27, the J call TRBJ2-7; TRBD2 matches 12 bases. The CDR3 length is 17 residues. After removal of 4 bases from V and 1 base from J, the junction contained 8 bases not matched to a gene. CDR1 is MNHEY, CDR2 SMNVEV, per germline (reference sequence).

The chain employs TRBV6-6 and TRBJ2-7; 9 bases align to TRBD1. The V gene's germline CDR1 is MNHNY and CDR2 SVGAGI (reference sequence). This CDR3 has 15 amino acids. The V gene end was trimmed by 5 bases and the J gene end by 5 bases; junction bases not matched to a gene: 10. The CDR3 DNA reads as TGTGCCAGCAGTCGGGACAGGGTTTCGCCCCACGAGCAGTACTTC. Protein product: CASSRDRVSPHEQYF.

V is TRBV10-3 and J is TRBJ2-7; D is perhaps TRBD1 (6 bases). The CDR3 runs 15 residues. Trimming left V 6 bases short and J 6 bases short, with 21 bases between. CDR1 ENHRY and CDR2 SYGVKD come from the germline V gene. CDR3 protein: CAIRDGQNQPVEQYF. DNA for the CDR3: TGTGCCATCAGGGATGGACAGAACCAGCCGGTCGAGCAGTACTTC.

Written as DNA, the CDR3 is TGTGCCAGCTCACTAGCCGGGACACTTAATAATTCACCCCTCCACTTT. This sequence encodes CASSLAGTLNNSPLHF. The chain couples TRBV18 to TRBJ1-6, with D maybe TRBD1 (6 bases). CDR3 length: 16 residues. Germline V CDR1 and CDR2: KGHSH, LQKENI. Trimming removed 4 bases from V and 5 bases from J, with 15 bases in between.

This chain joins TRBV7-9 and TRBJ1-4; 11 bases are shared with TRBD1. CDR1 SEHNR and CDR2 FQNEAQ come from the germline V gene (reference sequence). J gave up 4 bases and V 5 bases, and 9 bases lay outside the gene matches. The CDR3 is 17 amino acids. In DNA form, the CDR3 reads TGTGCCAGCAGCGCTAGGACAGGGGGCTCAAGTAATGAAAAACTGTTTTTT. This sequence encodes CASSARTGGSSNEKLFF.

V is TRBV13 and J is TRBJ2-2; no clear D gene. Per the germline V gene, CDR1 is PRHDT and CDR2 is FYEKMQ (reference sequence). This CDR3 comprises 16 residues. Trimming took off 5 bases at V and 5 bases at J, with 18 bases between the two ends. CDR3 coding DNA: TGTGCCAGCAGCCCCTCCCCAACCTTAACTACCGGGGAGCTGTTTTTT. This sequence encodes CASSPSPTLTTGELFF.

The chain links TRBV6-4 to TRBJ2-2; the match to TRBD1 covers 7 bases. The CDR3 runs to 13 residues. Germline assignment: CDR1 MRHNA and CDR2 SNTAGT. V trimming: 8 bases; J trimming: 4 bases; junction bases outside the gene matches: 4. In DNA, the CDR3 is TGTGCCAGCCCGGGACAGATCACCGGGGAGCTGTTTTTT. This sequence encodes CASPGQITGELFF.

The V and J genes are TRBV4-1 and TRBJ2-3; 12 bases are shared with TRBD1. The trim removed 4 bases at V and 4 bases at J, leaving 6 bases unmatched. The CDR3 totals 16 residues. The germline gives CDR1 MGHRA, CDR2 YSYEKL. CDR3 sequence (DNA): TGCGCCAGCAGCCGCGGGACAGGGGGCAGTTCAGATACGCAGTATTTT. Its translation is CASSRGTGGSSDTQYF.

This chain links TRBV15 with TRBJ2-2; 7 nucleotides agree with TRBD2. After removal of 1 base from V and 7 bases from J, the junction contained 12 bases not matched to a gene. The CDR3 consists of 17 residues. Germline loops: CDR1 LNHNV, CDR2 YYDKDF (reference sequence). CDR3 in amino acids: CATSRGVLADSGGELFF. The CDR3 nucleotides read TGTGCCACCAGCAGAGGTGTGCTAGCGGACTCGGGCGGGGAGCTGTTTTTT. Using reference TRBV15 and TRBJ2-2 for the parts outside the CDR3, the full variable domain is DAMVIQNPRYQVTQFGKPVTLSCSQTLNHNVMYWYQQKSSQAPKLLFHYYDKDFNNEADTPDNFQSRRPNTSFCFLDIRSPGLGDTAMYLCATSRGVLADSGGELFFGEGSRLTVL.

The rearrangement joins TRBV20-1 to TRBJ2-5, with 7 bases matching TRBD2. Germline assignment: CDR1 DFQATT and CDR2 SNEGSKA (reference sequence). The CDR3 totals 11 residues. CDR3 coding DNA: TGCAAGCTAGCGGAACAAGAGACCCAGTACTTC. It yields the protein CKLAEQETQYF.

This clone was picked up a small number of times. The chain links TRBV7-2 to TRBJ1-5; D is ambiguous. The germline V gene encodes CDR1 SGHTA and CDR2 FQGNSA. The V end was cut by 5 bases, the J end by 9 bases, with 11 bases between. The CDR3 contains 12 residues. The CDR3 protein is CASSPRSGPQHF. CDR3 nucleotides: TGTGCCAGCAGCCCCCGATCCGGGCCCCAGCATTTT.

This clone was detected only once. The V call is TRBV20-1, the J call TRBJ2-7; D is uncertain. CDR1 DFQATT and CDR2 SNEGSKA come from the germline V gene (reference sequence). V was pared by 5 bases and J by 2 bases, with 7 bases between. The CDR3 consists of 11 residues. The chain's CDR3 is CSALVAYEQYF. The CDR3 nucleotides are TGCAGTGCTCTCGTCGCCTACGAGCAGTACTTC.

In nucleotides, the CDR3 is TGTGCCAGCAGCGCCCGGACAGGGGCCCCGAATTTTAACTATGGCTACACCTTC. Amino acids: CASSARTGAPNFNYGYTF. The chain employs TRBV9 and TRBJ1-2; 9 nucleotides agree with TRBD1. Per germline, CDR1 SGDLS and CDR2 YYNGEE. V trimming: 3 bases; J trimming: 1 base; junction bases outside the gene matches: 13. This CDR3 has 18 amino acids. Combining the CDR3 with reference TRBV9 and TRBJ1-2 gives the whole variable domain DSGVTQTPKHLITATGQRVTLRCSPRSGDLSVYWYQQSLDQGLQFLIQYYNGEERAKGNILERFSAQQFPDLHSELNLSSLELGDSALYFCASSARTGAPNFNYGYTFGSGTRLTVV.

The chain has TRBV28 and TRBJ2-7, with 8 bases fitting TRBD1. The ends lost 7 bases at V and 7 bases at J; junction bases unmatched: 15. The CDR3 consists of 15 residues. Germline V gene data show CDR1 as MDHEN and CDR2 as SYDVKM. CDR3 sequence: CASTLEGRGRREQYF. CDR3 DNA sequence: TGTGCCAGCACTCTGGAAGGCAGGGGGCGCCGAGAGCAGTACTTC.

This clone was observed once. The J gene is TRBJ1-1, the V gene TRBV18; D is perhaps TRBD1 (5 bases). The CDR3 has 16 amino acids. V was cut by 1 base and J by 0 bases, with 12 bases left in between. CDR1 is KGHSH, CDR2 LQKENI, per germline. CDR3 in DNA: TGTGCCAGCTCACCACAAAATCAGGGTTTGAACACTGAAGCTTTCTTT. Translating gives CASSPQNQGLNTEAFF.

This chain joins TRBV6-5 and TRBJ1-2, with 7 nucleotides matching TRBD1. CDR1 and CDR2 (germline): MNHEY, SVGAGI. V shed 4 bases, J shed 6 bases, and the junction held 8 bases outside the gene matches. This CDR3 is built from 14 residues. The CDR3 nucleotides are TGTGCCAGCAGTTTACAGGGGTCTCTAAATGGCTACACCTTC. Translated: CASSLQGSLNGYTF.